The present T cell receptor beta chain was sequenced within a study of blood T cell repertoires in COVID-19. Authors' methods: Estimation of nucleated cell counts relied on the amplification of reference gene primers. Sequenced by immunoSEQ multiplex PCR; TCRdb stores in-frame clones only, minus some. V, J and clone size reflect that table, while D and trimming were determined from the DNA. Altogether about 34,000 clones are present, 88% being singletons, with the ten largest covering around 15%. V dropped 5 bases and J dropped 0; count of bases not matched to a gene: 7. The CDR3 totals 16 residues. The germline CDR1 and CDR2 sequences are SGHAT and FQNNGV.

The receptor's source is a man aged 55-75 years with active COVID-19. Sequenced material: peripheral blood. V and J are TRBV11-2 and TRBJ2-3; 8 bases fit TRBD2. CDR3 amino acids: CASSLRSSGSTDTQYF. CDR3 nucleotides: TGTGCCAGCAGCCTCCGGTCTAGCGGGAGCACAGATACGCAGTATTTT.